Below, 16 T cell receptor beta chains from the same sample are listed, as sequenced in a study of cytomegalovirus exposure and HLA in healthy donors. Profiling relied on immunoSEQ multiplex PCR, and the TCRdb table lists in-frame clones only, not all of them. This sample has 120,000 to 150,000 clones, with 87% found just once. The specimen was PBMCs. These receptors were obtained from a man aged 18 to 30 in good health and CMV-seropositive.

The chain couples TRBV28 to TRBJ2-1; 8 bases are shared with TRBD1. Germline assignment: CDR1 MDHEN and CDR2 SYDVKM. Losses at the gene ends were 5 bases for V and 3 bases for J; bases not matched to a gene: 6. The CDR3 sequence is 15 residues long. The CDR3 region is CASSGTGRFYNEQFF. Here the CDR3 DNA reads TGTGCCAGCAGTGGGACAGGTAGATTCTACAATGAGCAGTTCTTC.

The V and J genes are TRBV5-1 and TRBJ2-3, with 15 bases matching TRBD2. Trimming took 3 bases from V and 0 from J; bases not matched to a gene: 5. From germline, CDR1 is SGHRS and CDR2 YFSETQ. The CDR3 spans 18 residues. Here the CDR3 DNA reads TGCGCCAGCAGCTCCGGGACTAGCGGGGGGCTGAGCACAGATACGCAGTATTTT. It is translated as CASSSGTSGGLSTDTQYF.

This clone was seen a single time. V and J are TRBV6-6 and TRBJ2-7; 10 nucleotides align to TRBD1. This CDR3 spans 16 amino acids. Looked up from germline, CDR1 is MNHNY and CDR2 is SVGAGI (reference sequence). The V gene end was trimmed by 10 bases and the J gene end by 6 bases; junction bases not matched to a gene: 18. The CDR3 DNA reads as TGTGCCACCCAACCGACAGGGGGCGTAAGGATAGGCGAGCAGTACTTC. Protein: CATQPTGGVRIGEQYF.

The chain combines TRBV29-1 with TRBJ2-3, with D perhaps TRBD2 (6 bases). V was cut by 1 base and J by 2 bases, with 7 bases left in between. The CDR3 length is 13 residues. Germline CDR1 reads SQVTM; CDR2 reads ANQGSEA. CDR3 DNA: TGCAGCGTTGAAGTAGCGGCCACAGATACGCAGTATTTT. Protein: CSVEVAATDTQYF.

The CDR3 is CASSPEGWAGQPQHF. In nucleotides, the CDR3 is TGCGCCAGCAGCCCGGAGGGATGGGCTGGGCAGCCCCAGCATTTT. The chain links TRBV5-1 to TRBJ1-5; D not resolved. This CDR3 comprises 15 residues. Per germline, CDR1 SGHRS and CDR2 YFSETQ. The ends were cut back, 4 bases at V and 7 bases at J, with 18 bases in the middle. Based on the CDR3 plus reference TRBV5-1 and TRBJ1-5, the full variable domain is KAGVTQTPRYLIKTRGQQVTLSCSPISGHRSVSWYQQTPGQGLQFLFEYFSETQRNKGNFPGRFSGRQFSNSRSEMNVSTLELGDSALYLCASSPEGWAGQPQHFGDGTRLSIL.

The rearrangement joins TRBV5-1 to TRBJ1-1; TRBD1 might be the D (6 bases). The CDR3 consists of 14 residues. V was shortened by 4 bases and J by 4 bases, with 14 bases between the two germline ends. Per germline, CDR1 SGHRS and CDR2 YFSETQ. The CDR3 protein is CASSANRAGTEAFF. Written as DNA, the CDR3 is TGCGCCAGCAGCGCCAACAGGGCAGGCACTGAAGCTTTCTTT.

The chain employs TRBV9 and TRBJ2-3, with a weak D call TRBD1 (10 bases). The CDR3 is 17 amino acids. V gave up 0 bases and J gave up 2 bases, with 16 bases separating them. Germline V CDR1 and CDR2: SGDLS, YYNGEE. CDR3 sequence reads: CASSVASGTGVTDTQYF. The DNA of the CDR3 is TGTGCCAGCAGCGTAGCTAGCGGGACAGGGGTCACAGATACGCAGTATTTT.

This chain connects TRBV6-1 to TRBJ1-6, with a tentative D call TRBD1 (5 bases). Trimming removed 6 bases from V and 6 bases from J, with 12 bases in between. This CDR3 contains 14 residues. Germline CDR1 MNHNS, CDR2 SASEGT. CDR3 nucleotides: TGTGCCAGCAGGCAGGGAAGTCGTAATTCACCCCTCCACTTT. Translating gives CASRQGSRNSPLHF.

The CDR3 spells CASSQGGNTEAFF. The CDR3 DNA reads TGTGCCAGCTCGCAGGGGGGGAACACTGAAGCTTTCTTT. This sequence joins TRBV18 and TRBJ1-1; 7 bases agree with TRBD1. Losses at the gene ends were 6 bases for V and 1 base for J; bases not matched to a gene: 2. CDR1 is KGHSH, CDR2 LQKENI, per germline. The CDR3 is made up of 13 amino acids. The full variable domain, completed using reference TRBV18 and TRBJ1-1, is NAGVMQNPRHLVRRRGQEARLRCSPMKGHSHVYWYRQLPEEGLKFMVYLQKENIIDESGMPKERFSAEFPKEGPSILRIQQVVRGDSAAYFCASSQGGNTEAFFGQGTRLTVV.

J is TRBJ1-1 and V is TRBV27; a weak D match, TRBD1 (5 bases). The CDR3 has 16 amino acids. Germline V lookup: CDR1 MNHEY, CDR2 SMNVEV (reference sequence). Trimming shortened V by 6 bases and J by 6 bases, and 23 bases separated the two germline ends. CDR3 bases: TGTGCCAGCAGCTCACTCGGGGCGGGGGTAGGACCTGAAGCTTTCTTT. Amino acid sequence: CASSSLGAGVGPEAFF.

V gene TRBV9 combines with J gene TRBJ1-4, with D maybe TRBD1 (5 bases). V lost 4 bases and J 0 bases, leaving 13 bases between the germline ends. Germline values: CDR1 SGDLS, CDR2 YYNGEE. This CDR3 has 16 amino acids. The CDR3 loop is CASSFQGAATNEKLFF. As DNA, the CDR3 is TGTGCCAGCAGCTTTCAGGGCGCAGCAACTAATGAAAAACTGTTTTTT.

The chain recombines TRBV18 with TRBJ2-7; D is possibly TRBD2 (5 bases). CDR3 size: 13 residues. Between the trimmed V and J ends, which lost 8 bases and 0 bases, there was a span of 11 bases. From germline, CDR1 is KGHSH and CDR2 LQKENI. The DNA of the CDR3 is TGTGCCAGCGCTGACTACCTCTCCTACGAGCAGTACTTC. The encoded protein is CASADYLSYEQYF.

The chain has TRBV29-1 and TRBJ1-1, with D unresolved. The germline V gene has CDR1 SQVTM and CDR2 ANQGSEA. The V and J ends lost 6 bases and 1 base respectively, with 18 bases between them. This CDR3 is 15 amino acids long. The CDR3 nucleotides read TGCAGCGTCCTGACAATGGCGTCAGGGAACACTGAAGCTTTCTTT. Protein product: CSVLTMASGNTEAFF.

The chain employs TRBV6-5 and TRBJ1-2, with 7 bases fitting TRBD1. The junction had 6 bases not matched to a gene; V was cut back by 6 bases and J by 5 bases. This CDR3 spans 13 amino acids. Per germline, CDR1 MNHEY and CDR2 SVGAGI. The CDR3 bases are TGTGCCAGCAGGCTACCGGGACAGTATGGCTACACCTTC. Its translation is CASRLPGQYGYTF.

The rearrangement uses TRBV10-1 and TRBJ2-7; 10 bases fit TRBD2. The germline gives CDR1 WNHNN, CDR2 SYGVQD (reference sequence). The CDR3 is made up of 16 amino acids. V was pared by 4 bases and J by 0 bases, with 6 bases of the junction left unmatched. Written as DNA, the CDR3 is TGCGCCAGCAGTGGAAGAGCGGGGGGGATCTCCTACGAGCAGTACTTC. As protein: CASSGRAGGISYEQYF.

The genes are TRBV7-2 and TRBJ1-6, with 7 positions matching TRBD1. Germline V gives CDR1 SGHTA, CDR2 FQGNSA. The CDR3 length is 18 residues. V was clipped by 7 bases and J by 8 bases; unmatched bases: 20. The CDR3 is CASTDPTTGLGAHSPLHF. CDR3 DNA sequence: TGTGCCAGCACCGACCCAACGACAGGGTTGGGAGCGCATTCACCCCTCCACTTT. The whole variable domain, filled in from reference TRBV7-2 and TRBJ1-6, reads GAGVSQSPSNKVTEKGKDVELRCDPISGHTALYWYRQSLGQGLEFLIYFQGNSAPDKSGLPSDRFSAERTGGSVSTLTIQRTQQEDSAVYLCASTDPTTGLGAHSPLHFGNGTRLTVT.